Each of the 17 T cell receptor beta chains below was sequenced from the same sample in a study of blood T cell repertoires in COVID-19. Sequencing used immunoSEQ multiplex PCR; TCRdb keeps in-frame clones, though not all of them. The sample shows tens of thousands of clones, more than 70% of them seen only once. The sequenced sample consisted of peripheral blood. Every receptor here comes from a woman aged 80 or over with acute or convalescent COVID-19.

The chain links TRBV4-1 to TRBJ2-3; possible D gene TRBD1, 6 bases. The CDR3 runs 14 residues. Per the germline V gene, CDR1 is MGHRA and CDR2 is YSYEKL. Trimming took off 10 bases at V and 0 bases at J, with 14 bases between the two ends. As DNA, the CDR3 is TGCGCCACCGCCCCAGACAGGAGCACAGATACGCAGTATTTT. It encodes CATAPDRSTDTQYF.

The chain recombines TRBV2 with TRBJ2-7, with D possibly TRBD1 on 5 matching bases. The V gene lost 8 bases and the J gene lost 6 bases, with 17 bases spanning the gap. Germline assignment: CDR1 SNHLY and CDR2 FYNNEI. This CDR3 has 13 amino acids. The CDR3 sequence is CASELTVPPEQYV. The CDR3 DNA follows: TGTGCCAGCGAACTGACAGTGCCCCCCGAGCAGTACGTC.

This clone came up once. The rearrangement links TRBV6-5 to TRBJ1-2; no firm D call. Germline CDR1 and CDR2: MNHEY and SVGAGI. Trimming cost V 5 bases and J 0 bases, with 13 bases left between them. The CDR3 consists of 15 residues. The CDR3 sequence: CASSRGESSNYGYTF. CDR3 in DNA: TGTGCCAGCAGTCGAGGAGAATCTTCTAACTATGGCTACACCTTC.

CDR3 sequence: CASSPRGDNSPLHF. Here the CDR3 DNA reads TGTGCCAGCAGCCCCCGGGGGGATAATTCACCCCTCCACTTT. The chain carries TRBV9 and TRBJ1-6, with a weak D call TRBD1 (5 bases). This CDR3 has 14 residues. The germline V and J ends were trimmed by 4 bases and 5 bases, with 10 bases remaining between them. The germline V gene encodes CDR1 SGDLS and CDR2 YYNGEE.

In DNA, the CDR3 is TGTGCCAGCAGCTCACCGACAGGAACTAACTATGGCTACACCTTC. Protein sequence: CASSSPTGTNYGYTF. J is TRBJ1-2 and V is TRBV3-1 (or the pseudogene TRBV3-2); a possible D gene is TRBD1 (6 bases). Trimming stripped 5 bases from V and 0 bases from J, with 13 bases between. CDR3 size: 15 residues. Germline CDR1 and CDR2: LGHDT and YNNKEL (reference sequence).

The chain uses TRBV13 and TRBJ2-5; a possible D gene is TRBD2 (5 bases). Trimming pared 8 bases from V and 5 bases from J, leaving 12 bases between. The germline gives CDR1 PRHDT, CDR2 FYEKMQ (reference sequence). This CDR3 comprises 12 residues. CDR3 region: CASAARGETQYF. CDR3 coding DNA: TGTGCCAGCGCGGCTAGAGGGGAGACCCAGTACTTC.

The rearrangement links TRBV5-1 to TRBJ1-2; D perhaps matches TRBD1 (5 bases). The length of the CDR3 is 16 residues. V dropped 0 bases and J dropped 5 bases, with 17 bases sitting between them. CDR1 SGHRS and CDR2 YFSETQ come from the germline V gene. The CDR3 sequence: CASSLDGAMGGYGYTF. The CDR3 nucleotides are TGCGCCAGCAGCTTGGACGGGGCCATGGGAGGGTATGGCTACACCTTC.

CDR3 nucleotide sequence: TGCGCCAGCAGCCAGACAGGGTCCTATAATTCACCCCTCCACTTT. It translates to CASSQTGSYNSPLHF. The chain links TRBV4-1 to TRBJ1-6; TRBD1 matches 7 bases. The CDR3 has 15 amino acids. The trim removed 3 bases at V and 1 base at J, leaving 0 bases unmatched. Germline-derived CDR1 and CDR2 are MGHRA and YSYEKL.

This chain joins TRBV5-4 and TRBJ1-4; the D gene is possibly TRBD1 (6 bases). The CDR3 covers 16 residues. The germline gives CDR1 SGHNT, CDR2 YYREEE (reference sequence). The V end was cut by 0 bases, the J end by 7 bases, with 16 bases between. CDR3 DNA sequence: TGTGCCAGCAGCTTGGAGGGCGGACAGAGGGGTGAAAAACTGTTTTTT. Protein sequence: CASSLEGGQRGEKLFF.

The rearrangement links TRBV7-9 to TRBJ1-5; D may be TRBD1 (5 bases). The germline CDR1 and CDR2 sequences are SEHNR and FQNEAQ (reference sequence). V lost 4 bases and J 2 bases, leaving 12 bases between the germline ends. The length of the CDR3 is 15 residues. CDR3 sequence: CASSSGRVGNQPQHF. The DNA for the CDR3 is TGTGCCAGCAGCTCAGGGAGGGTGGGCAATCAGCCCCAGCATTTT.

The rearrangement links TRBV18 to TRBJ1-5, with 11 bases fitting TRBD1. The CDR3 extends over 15 amino acids. V shed 6 bases and J 4 bases; nucleotides not matched to a gene: 5. Germline CDR1 and CDR2: KGHSH and LQKENI. The CDR3 loop reads CASSLGQGANQPQHF. The CDR3 coding sequence is TGTGCCAGCTCTCTTGGACAGGGGGCTAATCAGCCCCAGCATTTT.

The rearrangement links TRBV19 to TRBJ1-6, with D unresolved. The CDR3 is 14 residues long. The V end lost 5 bases, the J end lost 7 bases, and 12 bases lay between the germline ends. CDR1 LNHDA and CDR2 SQIVND come from the germline V gene (reference sequence). The chain's CDR3 is CASSQGRSNSPLHF. The CDR3 region has the DNA TGTGCCAGTAGTCAAGGGAGATCCAATTCACCCCTCCACTTT.

This rearrangement joins TRBV6-6 to TRBJ2-3; 13 nucleotides agree with TRBD2. The CDR3 is 15 residues long. The J segment lost 3 bases and the V segment lost 6 bases, leaving 3 bases of the junction unmatched. Germline lookup yields CDR1 MNHNY and CDR2 SVGAGI (reference sequence). CDR3 sequence reads: CASSKLAGGTDTQYF. The DNA of the CDR3 is TGTGCCAGCAGCAAACTAGCGGGGGGGACAGATACGCAGTATTTT.

The V gene is TRBV11-2, the J gene TRBJ2-7; no definite D call. The CDR3 is 15 amino acids. CDR1 and CDR2 (germline): SGHAT, FQNNGV. Trimming took off 5 bases at V and 4 bases at J, with 18 bases between the two ends. CDR3 loop: CASSADILKKYEQYV. CDR3 bases: TGTGCCAGCAGCGCCGACATACTCAAAAAATACGAGCAGTACGTC.

The chain is built from TRBV6-6 and TRBJ2-2, with no clear D. This CDR3 spans 16 amino acids. The V and J ends lost 0 bases and 2 bases respectively, with 10 bases between them. Germline V gives CDR1 MNHNY, CDR2 SVGAGI (reference sequence). Here the CDR3 reads CASSYSRPSNTGELFF. Written as DNA, the CDR3 is TGTGCCAGCAGTTACTCCCGCCCCAGTAACACCGGGGAGCTGTTTTTT.

The chain carries TRBV5-1 and TRBJ2-1; 11 bases map to TRBD2. This CDR3 contains 15 residues. After removal of 0 bases from V and 8 bases from J, the junction contained 4 bases not matched to a gene. CDR1 is SGHRS and CDR2 is YFSETQ in the germline V gene. The DNA for the CDR3 is TGCGCCAGCAGCTTGGTAGCGGGGGGGCCGTATGAGCAGTTCTTC. This translates into CASSLVAGGPYEQFF. The variable domain in full, completed from reference TRBV5-1 and TRBJ2-1, reads KAGVTQTPRYLIKTRGQQVTLSCSPISGHRSVSWYQQTPGQGLQFLFEYFSETQRNKGNFPGRFSGRQFSNSRSEMNVSTLELGDSALYLCASSLVAGGPYEQFFGPGTRLTVL.

The rearrangement joins TRBV27 to TRBJ2-5; 11 bases match TRBD2. CDR3 length equals 15 residues. CDR1 and CDR2 (germline): MNHEY, SMNVEV (reference sequence). V lost 5 bases, J lost 1 base, and 3 bases stayed unmatched. CDR3 region: CASSRGLAGQETQYF. The CDR3 DNA reads TGTGCCAGCAGTAGAGGACTAGCGGGCCAAGAGACCCAGTACTTC.